The 9 T cell receptor beta chains below all came from one sample that was sequenced in a study of radiotherapy plus CTLA-4 blockade in lung cancer. Sequencing was performed with immunoSEQ multiplex PCR; in TCRdb, only in-frame clones are kept and a portion is missing. The table has over 35,000 clones, 75% to 80% seen once. Sequenced here: peripheral blood, sampled from a patient treated with radiotherapy plus ipilimumab. The source of these receptors is a human donor with non-small cell lung cancer whose response to radiotherapy plus ipilimumab could not be evaluated.

The gene calls are TRBV9 and TRBJ1-2, with 8 bases matching TRBD1. V was clipped by 3 bases and J by 2 bases; unmatched bases: 9. This CDR3 comprises 16 residues. Germline V gene sequence: CDR1 SGDLS, CDR2 YYNGEE. CDR3 in amino acids: CASSASPGTGNYGYTF. The CDR3, as DNA: TGTGCCAGCAGCGCGTCGCCCGGGACAGGCAACTATGGCTACACCTTC.

This sequence joins TRBV5-1 and TRBJ2-5, with D possibly matching TRBD2 (5 bases). CDR1 SGHRS and CDR2 YFSETQ come from the germline V gene. Trimming shortened V by 3 bases and J by 4 bases, and 13 bases separated the two germline ends. The CDR3 totals 14 residues. CDR3 protein: CASSYRDSGETQYF. CDR3 coding DNA: TGCGCCAGCAGCTATCGGGATTCTGGAGAGACCCAGTACTTC.

The chain recombines TRBV9 with TRBJ1-1, with D unclear. Germline CDR1 SGDLS, CDR2 YYNGEE. Trimming took 1 base from V and 7 from J, leaving 14 bases between them. The CDR3 is 14 residues long. CDR3 in amino acids: CASSVRGEPNEAFF. Written as DNA, the CDR3 is TGTGCCAGCAGCGTAAGAGGAGAACCGAATGAAGCTTTCTTT.

The chain recombines TRBV5-6 with TRBJ2-7; tentatively, D is TRBD1 (5 bases). Germline V lookup: CDR1 SGHDT, CDR2 YYEEEE. The CDR3 has 16 amino acids. V gave up 2 bases and J gave up 3 bases, with 18 bases separating them. The CDR3 DNA is TGTGCCAGCAGCTTCTTTGGGGCAGGGTTCGTCTACGAGCAGTACTTC. Residues: CASSFFGAGFVYEQYF.

V is TRBV4-3 and J is TRBJ2-7; 15 nucleotides agree with TRBD2. Germline loops: CDR1 LGHNA, CDR2 YSLEER. V shed 2 bases and J 1 base; nucleotides not matched to a gene: 9. CDR3 length equals 19 residues. The CDR3 is CASSQNPPGLAGGSYEQYF. CDR3 bases: TGCGCCAGCAGCCAAAACCCTCCGGGACTAGCGGGAGGATCCTACGAGCAGTACTTC.

V is TRBV7-6 and J is TRBJ2-3; D remains ambiguous. V lost 3 bases, J lost 0 bases, and 13 bases lay in between. Germline assignment: CDR1 SGHVS and CDR2 FNYEAQ. This CDR3 is 16 amino acids long. The CDR3 bases are TGTGCCAGCAGCTTCCCCCGACACACTAGCACAGATACGCAGTATTTT. Protein sequence: CASSFPRHTSTDTQYF.

The rearrangement uses TRBV5-1 and TRBJ2-1, with 12 bases aligning to TRBD2. Trimming took 4 bases from V and 6 from J; bases not matched to a gene: 8. CDR1 SGHRS and CDR2 YFSETQ come from the germline V gene. The CDR3 has 16 residues. The CDR3 DNA sequence: TGCGCCAGCAGCCCGGACGGGACTAGCGGGTTCAATGAGCAGTTCTTC. Its protein is CASSPDGTSGFNEQFF.

The CDR3 bases are TGCAGTGCCCTGAGGAAAGAGACCCAGTACTTC. Its translation: CSALRKETQYF. The chain joins TRBV20-1 to TRBJ2-5, with D unclear. The CDR3 has 11 amino acids. The germline V gene has CDR1 DFQATT and CDR2 SNEGSKA (reference sequence). Trimming shortened V by 6 bases and J by 3 bases, and 8 bases separated the two germline ends.

This chain connects TRBV18 to TRBJ2-1; the D gene is possibly TRBD1 (6 bases). Trimming cost V 3 bases and J 2 bases, with 11 bases left between them. The germline V gene has CDR1 KGHSH and CDR2 LQKENI. The CDR3 is made up of 15 amino acids. CDR3: CASSPTGITYNEQFF. Here the CDR3 DNA reads TGTGCCAGCTCACCCACAGGGATTACCTACAATGAGCAGTTCTTC.